This is a list of T cell receptor beta chains from one sample in a study of blood T cell repertoires in COVID-19. The method was immunoSEQ multiplex PCR; TCRdb's version includes in-frame clones alone and lacks a portion of them. The sample lists hundreds of thousands of clones, approximately 85% seen once, with approximately 2% in the top ten. The sequencing sample was made of PBMCs or T cells enriched from blood (not recorded which). The receptors originated from a woman in her 50s who had recovered from COVID-19. The CDR3 runs from the conserved cysteine through the conserved F or W. D genes are given only for firm matches. Clone size is shown for a subset of rows, as once, few, many or a class of expanded clone.

TRBV4-1	NA	NA	TRBJ1-2	CASSQGGGDYGYTF	TGCGCCAGCAGCCAAGGGGGGGGAGACTATGGCTACACCTTC
TRBV5-1	NA	TRBD1	TRBJ2-1	CASSWTGGANEQFF	TGCGCCAGCTCGTGGACAGGGGGCGCGAATGAGCAGTTCTTC
TRBV6-5	NA	NA	TRBJ1-2	CASSYSRVFGYTF	TGTGCCAGCAGTTATTCCCGGGTCTTCGGCTACACCTTC
TRBV7-9	once	TRBD2	TRBJ2-2	CASSPQGAGLGTGELFF	TGTGCCAGCAGCCCCCAAGGGGCAGGACTAGGAACCGGGGAGCTGTTTTTT
TRBV7-9	NA	TRBD2	TRBJ2-3	CASSLVISGGGDTQYF	TGTGCCAGCAGCTTAGTCATCAGCGGGGGCGGGGATACGCAGTATTTT
TRBV9	NA	TRBD1	TRBJ2-3	CASSVGTGDRTQYF	TGTGCCAGCAGCGTCGGGACAGGGGATCGTACGCAGTATTTT
TRBV28	NA	NA	TRBJ1-6	CATHGQNNSPLHF	TGTGCCACGCATGGGCAGAATAATTCACCCCTCCACTTT
TRBV18	NA	NA	TRBJ1-1	CASSDQEGVTEAFF	TGTGCCAGCTCAGATCAAGAGGGGGTTACTGAAGCTTTCTTT
TRBV19	NA	NA	TRBJ2-3	CACRREFSTDTQYF	TGTGCCTGCCGTAGGGAGTTTAGCACAGATACGCAGTATTTT
TRBV21-1	NA	NA	TRBJ1-4	CASSKRFSGRGEKLFF	TGTGCCAGCAGCAAACGTTTTTCAGGGCGAGGTGAAAAACTGTTTTTT
TRBV29-1	few	TRBD1	TRBJ1-1	CSVPTGGTEAFF	TGCAGCGTCCCTACAGGGGGCACTGAAGCTTTCTTT
TRBV18	once	TRBD1	TRBJ1-6	CASSEQGAEAYNSPLHF	TGTGCCAGCTCTGAACAGGGGGCTGAAGCCTATAATTCACCCCTCCACTTT
TRBV6-5	NA	NA	TRBJ2-5	CASSYSRETQYF	TGTGCCAGCAGTTACTCGAGAGAGACCCAGTACTTC
TRBV7-9	NA	NA	TRBJ1-1	CASSLFPNTEAFF	TGTGCCAGCAGCTTATTCCCAAACACTGAAGCTTTCTTT
TRBV7-3	NA	TRBD2	TRBJ2-3	CASSNRTSGRSDTQYF	TGTGCCAGCAGCAACAGGACTAGCGGGAGATCAGATACGCAGTATTTT
TRBV30	NA	TRBD2	TRBJ2-1	CARRSGDSYNEQFF	TGTGCCCGTCGTAGCGGGGACTCCTACAATGAGCAGTTCTTC
TRBV3-1/TRBV3-2	NA	NA	TRBJ1-2	CASSQQYGYTF	TGTGCCAGCAGCCAGCAGTATGGCTACACCTTC
TRBV30	NA	TRBD2	TRBJ2-1	CAWSGGLGANEQFF	TGTGCCTGGAGTGGAGGACTAGGTGCCAATGAGCAGTTCTTC
TRBV7-9	NA	TRBD1	TRBJ1-4	CASRDRRRGEKLFF	TGTGCCAGCAGGGACAGGCGGCGGGGTGAAAAACTGTTTTTT
TRBV7-6	NA	TRBD1	TRBJ2-7	CASSLSLPGTGDGEQYF	TGTGCCAGCAGCTTATCCCTTCCCGGGACAGGGGACGGCGAGCAGTACTTC
TRBV7-2	NA	NA	TRBJ1-2	CASSPNTFQAIYGYTF	TGTGCCAGCAGCCCAAACACATTCCAGGCCATCTATGGCTACACCTTC
TRBV27	NA	NA	TRBJ1-2	CASSFRTAQDGYTF	TGTGCCAGCAGTTTTCGGACAGCTCAGGATGGCTACACCTTC
TRBV5-1	NA	NA	TRBJ2-3	CASSLEARTSTDTQYF	TGCGCCAGCAGCTTGGAGGCTAGAACTAGCACAGATACGCAGTATTTT
TRBV14	NA	TRBD1	TRBJ2-7	CASSPHLTGYHEQYF	TGTGCCAGCAGCCCCCACCTGACAGGGTACCACGAGCAGTACTTC